This entry features one T cell receptor (beta chain) sequence. Germline V gene lookup returns CDR1 LGHNA and CDR2 YNFKEQ. The ends were cut back, 3 bases at V and 1 base at J, with 13 bases in the middle. The length of the CDR3 is 15 residues. The sample comes from a study of blood T cell repertoires in COVID-19. Assay used: immunoSEQ multiplex PCR; TCRdb lists only in-frame clones, some missing. The sample lists 350,000 to 400,000 clones, roughly 90% occurring once. Sequenced material: PBMCs or T cells enriched from blood (not recorded which). This receptor was obtained from a woman in her 30s who had recovered from COVID-19. This chain joins TRBV4-2 and TRBJ2-7; D may be TRBD1 (5 bases). The CDR3 here is CASSQGKGDSYEQYF. The CDR3 nucleotides are TGTGCCAGCAGCCAGGGGAAAGGGGATTCCTACGAGCAGTACTTC.